This T cell receptor (beta chain) was profiled in a study of T cells in localized non-small cell lung cancer. Study results and limitations: There was an association of higher blood T cell density with longer overall survival. For the top 100 tumor clones, a median around 61 also appeared in adjacent lung. Sequencing was limited to one tumor region, leaving the possibility of heterogeneity open. Exceeding tumor, uninvolved adjacent lung had the highest T cell clonality.

Germline V CDR1 and CDR2: SGHRS, YFSETQ. With 5 bases removed from V and 7 bases from J, the gap between germline ends came to 13 bases. The CDR3 is made up of 12 amino acids. About this clone itself: Its antigen is unidentified.

Here immunoSEQ multiplex PCR was the method, and the copy in TCRdb shows in-frame clones only, minus some. Among 45,000 to 55,000 clones listed, approximately 80% were seen once. The sequence was obtained from a man aged 35 to 69 with stage I squamous cell lung carcinoma. This specimen was peripheral blood, taken before any cancer treatment. The J gene is TRBJ2-7, the V gene TRBV5-1; D is possibly TRBD1 (6 bases). This CDR3 reads CASRTGTEEQYF. The CDR3 DNA is TGCGCCAGCAGGACAGGTACCGAAGAGCAGTACTTC.